The T cell receptor beta chain described here comes from a study of T cell clones after liver transplantation. Findings and caveats of the study: Low donor cell numbers restricted donor-reactive repertoire measurement in two subjects.

Germline-derived CDR1 and CDR2 are MNHEY and SVGAGI. Trimming cost V 2 bases and J 7 bases, with 11 bases left between them. The CDR3 totals 13 residues. About this clone: Its specificity is not known.

Produced via immunoSEQ multiplex PCR; TCRdb's table is partial and in-frame only. The sample contains about 75,000 clones, around four fifths of which appear only once. The source is a human patient who received a liver transplant. The graft donor may be the source of some T cells. Sequenced material: CD4+ T cells from blood, taken around 48 months after liver transplant. The gene calls are TRBV6-5 and TRBJ1-2; no reliable D call. The CDR3 sequence: CASSYERVRGYTF. CDR3 in DNA: TGTGCCAGCAGTTACGAGCGGGTGCGTGGCTACACCTTC.